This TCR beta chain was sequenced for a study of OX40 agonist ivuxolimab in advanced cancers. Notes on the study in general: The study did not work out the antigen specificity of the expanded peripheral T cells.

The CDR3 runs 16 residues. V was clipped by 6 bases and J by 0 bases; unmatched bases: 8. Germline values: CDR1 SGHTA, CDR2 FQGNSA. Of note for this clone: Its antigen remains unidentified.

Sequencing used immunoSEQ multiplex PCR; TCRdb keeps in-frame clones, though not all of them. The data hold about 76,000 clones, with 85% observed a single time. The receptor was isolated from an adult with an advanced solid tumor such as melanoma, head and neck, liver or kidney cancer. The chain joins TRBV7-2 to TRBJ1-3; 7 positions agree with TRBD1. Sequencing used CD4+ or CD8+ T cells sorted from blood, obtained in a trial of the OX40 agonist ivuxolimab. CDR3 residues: CASSPGTEYSGNTIYF. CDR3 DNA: TGTGCCAGCAGTCCCGGGACAGAGTACTCTGGAAACACCATATATTTT.